A selection of T cell receptor beta chains follows, all from one sample in a study of tumor-infiltrating lymphocytes in primary liver carcinoma. TCRdb reprocessed the multiplex PCR reads via MiXCR and lists one record per CDR3 protein. The sample carries under 25,000 distinct CDR3 sequences, more than 70% recorded once. The sequenced sample was liver tumor tissue from sampling region 5. These receptors were taken from a woman under 40 with primary liver carcinoma and hepatitis B virus infection. The conserved cysteine and the conserved F or W are not part of the CDR3 here.

V	CDR3
TRBV6-1	ASDFWSGMNTEAS
TRBV4-1	PSDQESSTGYNEQF
TRBV12-3/TRBV12-4	ASRFGSYSNQPQH
TRBV11-2	ASSLETRDLFGQY
TRBV5-6	ASSFSSYEKY
TRBV28	ASIRGQGANYGCT
TRBV4-3	GSSVLARRPRSNTGELF
TRBV11-2	ASSPRQGSGYN
TRBV6-5	ASTPVRGNQLQPQH
TRBV29-1	SVETGRGVRRTRY
TRBV19	ASSKPSGTAIYEQY
TRBV4-2	ASQDAGRGRGYT
TRBV10-2	VSNRAGYYEQY
TRBV11-3	ASSFGTTMAPQY
TRBV12-3/TRBV12-4	GSSGRGGRPTTNVGYT
TRBV19	ASSIIYSSYNEQF
TRBV7-9	ASSLVVASPSYEQY
TRBV12-3/TRBV12-4	ATSYGEQF
TRBV11-2	ASSRARHGRGDMQY
TRBV6-2/TRBV6-3	ASSSVTVSETQY
TRBV4-2	ASSRDVTGTSGDTGELL
TRBV7-9	TSSLPTHRYEQY
TRBV11-3	ASSPWDYSQGVRETQY
TRBV11-3	ASSFGARSYNGQF
TRBV4-3	VSSVLAGEPRSNTGELF
TRBV11-2	ASSSSLDGSYNEQL
TRBV5-5	ASSTSYRQVSYEQY
TRBV6-2/TRBV6-3	ASSYEVKDEQF
TRBV6-5	ARSTDRGQTHY
TRBV11-2	ANSPWGGKLF
TRBV6-1	ASNETLPGGAANTGVLF
TRBV12-3/TRBV12-4	ASSQLPQGKGGTEAF
TRBV12-5	ASDLAQGSSYEQY
TRBV28	ACSSRPGQGPYNEQF
TRBV6-2/TRBV6-3	ARNYREVSGRASEQF